These 29 T cell receptor beta chains came from one sample sequenced in a study of blood T cell repertoires in COVID-19. Method: immunoSEQ multiplex PCR; TCRdb's copy keeps in-frame clones and lacks some. The table includes 130,000 or so clones, approximately 90% detected once. Sequencing was performed on peripheral blood. All receptors derive from a man in his sixties or seventies with active COVID-19.

The chain links TRBV29-1 to TRBJ2-5; 7 nucleotides match TRBD2. CDR1 and CDR2 (germline): SQVTM, ANQGSEA. This CDR3 spans 15 amino acids. The V and J ends lost 6 bases and 1 base, in that order; junction bases with no gene match: 11. The CDR3 bases are TGCAGCGTACAGACGGGGGGTATCTTCCAAGAGACCCAGTACTTC. Its translation is CSVQTGGIFQETQYF.

The chain has TRBV6-2 or TRBV6-3 and TRBJ1-6; TRBD1 aligns across 8 bases. Germline V lookup: CDR1 MNHEY, CDR2 SVGEGT. J lost 5 bases, V lost 6 bases, and 6 bases had no gene match. The CDR3 totals 15 residues. The CDR3 loop reads CASSWDRRDNSPLHF. CDR3 coding DNA: TGTGCCAGCAGCTGGGACAGGCGAGATAATTCACCCCTCCACTTT.

This clone has only a few counts. The V call is TRBV4-1, the J call TRBJ1-5; D is uncertain. The CDR3 covers 14 residues. The germline V and J ends were trimmed by 3 bases and 15 bases, with 21 bases remaining between them. Germline assignment: CDR1 MGHRA and CDR2 YSYEKL. CDR3 protein: CASSHPGVAVTRHF. The CDR3 nucleotides are TGCGCCAGCAGCCACCCAGGCGTAGCGGTCACGCGGCATTTT.

The gene calls are TRBV10-3 and TRBJ2-2; 7 bases match TRBD1. Germline V gene lookup returns CDR1 ENHRY and CDR2 SYGVKD. V lost 6 bases, J lost 0 bases, and 4 bases stayed unmatched. This CDR3 region has 15 residues. Written as DNA, the CDR3 is TGTGCCATCAGGGGGGACAGATCGAACACCGGGGAGCTGTTTTTT. Its translation is CAIRGDRSNTGELFF.

The V and J genes are TRBV7-6 and TRBJ1-5, with 7 bases fitting TRBD1. In germline, CDR1 is SGHVS, CDR2 FNYEAQ. The CDR3 has 14 amino acids. V was pared by 6 bases and J by 4 bases, with 6 bases of the junction left unmatched. Here the CDR3 reads CASSAGTVNQPQHF. The DNA for the CDR3 is TGTGCCAGCAGTGCGGGGACAGTGAATCAGCCCCAGCATTTT.

The V call is TRBV5-1, the J call TRBJ2-7, with TRBD2 as a possible D gene (6 bases). CDR3 length: 12 amino acids. The ends were cut back, 6 bases at V and 2 bases at J, with 9 bases in the middle. Germline values: CDR1 SGHRS, CDR2 YFSETQ. This CDR3 reads CASTVAAYEQYF. The CDR3 region has the DNA TGCGCCAGCACAGTAGCGGCCTACGAGCAGTACTTC.

V and J are TRBV10-3 and TRBJ2-3, with 13 positions matching TRBD2. This CDR3 is built from 16 residues. With V trimmed by 6 bases and J by 4 bases, 7 bases remained unmatched. Germline values: CDR1 ENHRY, CDR2 SYGVKD. CDR3 sequence reads: CAIRETSGRASDTQYF. CDR3 nucleotides: TGTGCCATCAGAGAAACTAGCGGGAGGGCGTCAGATACGCAGTATTTT.

The chain is built from TRBV4-1 and TRBJ2-1; TRBD2 aligns across 7 bases. This CDR3 has 16 amino acids. Germline V lookup: CDR1 MGHRA, CDR2 YSYEKL. With 4 bases clipped from V and 9 bases from J, the junction kept 15 bases outside the gene matches. The CDR3 loop is CASSRGLVSSTGEQFF. The CDR3 DNA is TGCGCCAGCAGCCGTGGACTAGTCAGTTCGACGGGTGAGCAGTTCTTC.

The chain carries TRBV19 and TRBJ2-5; D may be TRBD2 (5 bases). V was pared by 5 bases and J by 5 bases, with 9 bases between. The CDR3 runs 12 residues. Germline V gene lookup returns CDR1 LNHDA and CDR2 SQIVND (reference sequence). The DNA for the CDR3 is TGTGCCAGTAGTCAACAGCGGGAGACCCAGTACTTC. Translated, it gives CASSQQRETQYF.

This chain connects TRBV7-9 to TRBJ2-7; TRBD2 aligns across 12 bases. Trimming took 5 bases from V and 4 from J; bases not matched to a gene: 15. The CDR3 has 18 amino acids. The germline V gene has CDR1 SEHNR and CDR2 FQNEAQ (reference sequence). CDR3 loop: CASSPNPGTSGLGYEQYF. CDR3 nucleotide sequence: TGTGCCAGCAGCCCGAACCCAGGGACTAGCGGGTTGGGATACGAGCAGTACTTC.

Concerning this clone itself: Different DNA sequences within this sample yield the same CDR3. The chain has TRBV27 and TRBJ2-5; D might be TRBD2 (6 bases). The germline CDR1 and CDR2 sequences are MNHEY and SMNVEV (reference sequence). Trimming cost V 6 bases and J 5 bases, with 16 bases left between them. The CDR3 has 14 residues. CDR3 in amino acids: CASSLGTSGETQYF. CDR3 sequence (DNA): TGTGCCAGCAGCCTCGGGACTTCAGGGGAGACCCAGTACTTC.

The chain is built from TRBV5-1 and TRBJ2-1; 9 bases map to TRBD1. CDR1 is SGHRS and CDR2 is YFSETQ in the germline V gene. The V gene end was trimmed by 7 bases and the J gene end by 2 bases; junction bases not matched to a gene: 1. This CDR3 has 13 residues. CDR3 sequence reads: CASRQGAYNEQFF. In nucleotides, the CDR3 is TGCGCCAGCCGACAGGGGGCCTACAATGAGCAGTTCTTC.

J is TRBJ2-5 and V is TRBV28, with D possibly being TRBD1 (5 bases). This CDR3 has 14 residues. Germline V gene data show CDR1 as MDHEN and CDR2 as SYDVKM. Trimming pared 6 bases from V and 4 bases from J, leaving 15 bases between. CDR3: CASSPQGSTETQYF. The CDR3 region has the DNA TGTGCCAGCAGCCCTCAGGGTAGCACAGAGACCCAGTACTTC.

This sequence joins TRBV18 and TRBJ1-2; 8 nucleotides agree with TRBD1. CDR3 length equals 13 residues. V lost 3 bases to trimming and J lost 8 bases; unmatched junction nucleotides: 5. The germline gives CDR1 KGHSH, CDR2 LQKENI. The CDR3 DNA follows: TGTGCCAGCTCACCGGGACAGGACTGGGGCTACACCTTC. Protein product: CASSPGQDWGYTF.

CDR3 sequence: CASRDTGRGEKLFF. CDR3 DNA: TGTGCCAGCAGGGATACAGGGCGAGGCGAAAAACTGTTTTTT. The rearrangement joins TRBV28 to TRBJ1-4; perhaps TRBD1 as D (6 bases). The V end was cut by 6 bases, the J end by 8 bases, with 16 bases between. The CDR3 spans 14 residues. Germline CDR1 reads MDHEN; CDR2 reads SYDVKM.

The chain joins TRBV5-6 to TRBJ2-3; 9 nucleotides agree with TRBD2. With V trimmed by 2 bases and J by 3 bases, 7 bases remained unmatched. The germline V gene encodes CDR1 SGHDT and CDR2 YYEEEE. This CDR3 spans 16 amino acids. CDR3 region: CASSFWREGKTDTQYF. CDR3 DNA: TGTGCCAGCAGCTTCTGGCGGGAGGGCAAGACAGATACGCAGTATTTT.

The chain uses TRBV19 and TRBJ2-1, with D perhaps TRBD1 (6 bases). Germline-derived CDR1 and CDR2 are LNHDA and SQIVND (reference sequence). V dropped 5 bases and J dropped 1 base, with 18 bases sitting between them. The CDR3 has 17 amino acids. CDR3 residues: CASSARLQGRSYNEQFF. CDR3 sequence (DNA): TGTGCCAGTAGTGCCCGACTACAGGGTCGGTCCTACAATGAGCAGTTCTTC.

The chain carries TRBV11-2 and TRBJ2-2, with D possibly matching TRBD2 (5 bases). V was trimmed by 0 bases and J by 2 bases, leaving 7 bases between them. CDR1 SGHAT and CDR2 FQNNGV come from the germline V gene. The CDR3 has 15 residues. The CDR3 region has the DNA TGTGCCAGCAGCTTAGACGGACTTAACACCGGGGAGCTGTTTTTT. This gives the protein CASSLDGLNTGELFF.

The chain employs TRBV6-1 and TRBJ2-3; perhaps TRBD1 as D (7 bases). Germline V lookup: CDR1 MNHNS, CDR2 SASEGT. The CDR3 is 15 residues long. Trimming removed 3 bases from V and 3 bases from J, with 13 bases in between. CDR3 protein: CASSDIQGGTDTQYF. The CDR3, as DNA: TGTGCCAGCAGTGACATTCAGGGGGGTACAGATACGCAGTATTTT.

This clone showed up just once. This rearrangement joins TRBV6-6 to TRBJ1-2; TRBD1 matches 9 bases. From germline, CDR1 is MNHNY and CDR2 SVGAGI (reference sequence). There are 13 residues in the CDR3. Losses at the gene ends were 5 bases for V and 14 bases for J; bases not matched to a gene: 12. Here the CDR3 DNA reads TGTGCCAGCAGTACCGGGACAGGGAAGGCAAGAACCTTC. Its protein is CASSTGTGKARTF.

This clone was counted once. J is TRBJ2-7 and V is TRBV2, with a possible D match to TRBD1 (5 bases). Trimming shortened V by 6 bases and J by 1 base, and 10 bases separated the two germline ends. Germline CDR1 SNHLY, CDR2 FYNNEI. The CDR3 totals 13 residues. As DNA, the CDR3 is TGTGCCAGCAGCCGACAGCTTTCCTACGAGCAGTACTTC. Protein product: CASSRQLSYEQYF.

The chain couples TRBV6-4 to TRBJ1-2; no clear D gene. The V end lost 5 bases, the J end lost 1 base, and 14 bases lay between the germline ends. From germline, CDR1 is MRHNA and CDR2 SNTAGT. The CDR3 runs to 15 residues. The CDR3 bases are TGTGCCAGCAGTCGCTGGGAGGGCGGTAACTATGGCTACACCTTC. The encoded protein is CASSRWEGGNYGYTF.

This rearrangement joins TRBV27 to TRBJ1-5; no clear D. Looked up from germline, CDR1 is MNHEY and CDR2 is SMNVEV (reference sequence). V was shortened by 5 bases and J by 0 bases, with 5 bases between the two germline ends. The CDR3 is 13 residues long. CDR3 nucleotide sequence: TGTGCCAGCAGTCGGGATAGCAATCAGCCCCAGCATTTT. Translating gives CASSRDSNQPQHF.

The rearrangement joins TRBV2 to TRBJ2-1, with 11 positions matching TRBD2. The CDR3 runs 14 residues. Germline V gene lookup returns CDR1 SNHLY and CDR2 FYNNEI. V lost 5 bases, J lost 4 bases, and 1 base stayed unmatched. The CDR3 sequence: CASSSSGGYNEQFF. The CDR3 DNA sequence: TGTGCCAGCAGTTCTAGCGGGGGGTACAATGAGCAGTTCTTC.

The genes are TRBV24-1 and TRBJ1-2, with D possibly TRBD1 on 6 matching bases. The CDR3 is made up of 17 amino acids. Germline CDR1 and CDR2: KGHDR and SFDVKD. V lost 3 bases and J lost 0, with 16 bases in between. CDR3 protein: CATSDGGVGQPNYGYTF. In DNA, the CDR3 is TGTGCCACCAGTGATGGGGGCGTAGGACAGCCTAACTATGGCTACACCTTC.

The gene calls are TRBV6-6 and TRBJ2-1; 9 bases map to TRBD2. V lost 0 bases and J lost 9; bases outside the gene matches: 6. The length of the CDR3 is 15 residues. The germline V gene encodes CDR1 MNHNY and CDR2 SVGAGI (reference sequence). Written as DNA, the CDR3 is TGTGCCAGCAGTTACTCTGGCGGGAGGGCAGGTGAGCAGTTCTTC. Amino acid sequence: CASSYSGGRAGEQFF.

J is TRBJ2-7 and V is TRBV21-1; TRBD1, the D gene given by the table, was not confirmed from the DNA. TRBV21-1 is flagged as a pseudogene. The CDR3 is made up of 9 amino acids. CDR3 loop: CASWDRVYF. The CDR3 coding sequence is TGTGCCAGCTGGGACAGGGTGTACTTC.

The gene calls are TRBV19 and TRBJ2-5; D perhaps matches TRBD2 (6 bases). CDR1 LNHDA and CDR2 SQIVND come from the germline V gene (reference sequence). This CDR3 spans 13 amino acids. V was cut by 4 bases and J by 5 bases, with 11 bases left in between. The CDR3, as DNA: TGTGCCAGTAGTAACGAGGGGAGGGAGACCCAGTACTTC. Translation: CASSNEGRETQYF.

J is TRBJ1-3 and V is TRBV7-2, with D possibly TRBD1 on 6 matching bases. Trimming left V 5 bases short and J 4 bases short, with 15 bases between. CDR1 and CDR2 (germline): SGHTA, FQGNSA. The CDR3 sequence is 15 residues long. In nucleotides, the CDR3 is TGTGCCAGCAGCCCCTCCGGGACAAAAGGAAACACCATATATTTT. Translating gives CASSPSGTKGNTIYF.